This TCR beta chain was observed in a study of identical twins. The germline gives CDR1 SGHKS, CDR2 YYEKEE (reference sequence). V was shortened by 4 bases and J by 3 bases, with 16 bases between the two germline ends. This CDR3 contains 15 residues. This clonotype was seen more than once but under ten times. Its target is unknown. Overall study results and limits: Twin pairs' shared out-of-frame alpha sequences were enriched in low generation probability.

One entry per CDR3 protein results from TCRdb running MiXCR on the 5' RACE reads. The sample has under 400,000 distinct CDR3 sequences; 8.5% to 10% are singletons. The TCR was taken from a woman in her forties or fifties in good health. Source material: naive T cells sorted from blood. The V and J genes are TRBV5-5 and TRBJ2-5; tentatively, D is TRBD1 (6 bases). Here the CDR3 reads CASSAHRTAEETQYF. In DNA form, the CDR3 reads TGTGCCAGCAGCGCACACCGGACAGCAGAAGAGACCCAGTACTTC.